The subject of this entry is one TCR beta chain. This entry is derived from a study of blood T cell repertoires in COVID-19. The overall study: The United States, Italy and Spain supplied acute and convalescent COVID-19 samples.

V lost 5 bases to trimming and J lost 5 bases; unmatched junction nucleotides: 12. This CDR3 has 16 residues. CDR1 WNHNN and CDR2 SYGVQD come from the germline V gene (reference sequence). Per the original data handling: Counts of nucleated cells, estimated from reference gene primer amplification, were obtained. Produced via immunoSEQ multiplex PCR; TCRdb's table is partial and in-frame only. Clone size and the V and J calls come from that table; the DNA yielded D and trimming. This table has about 210,000 clones, roughly 94% appearing once. The V and J genes are TRBV10-1 and TRBJ1-1, with 9 bases aligning to TRBD1. Sequenced sample: peripheral blood. This TCR was sampled from a man between 25 and 39 years old with acute or convalescent COVID-19. CDR3 in amino acids: CASSKFRTGEGTEAFF. The CDR3 DNA follows: TGCGCCAGCAGTAAATTTCGGACAGGGGAAGGTACTGAAGCTTTCTTT.